This T cell receptor (beta chain) was identified during a study of blood T cell repertoires in COVID-19. Original data processing: Reference gene primer amplification gave nucleated cell count estimates. Sequencing was performed with immunoSEQ multiplex PCR; in TCRdb, only in-frame clones are kept and a portion is missing. The V and J calls and the clone size are those of that table, but D and trimming were determined from the DNA. The sample lists around 140,000 clones, about 86% seen once, with 3% to 5% in the top ten. V lost 4 bases and J lost 0, with 10 bases in between. The germline CDR1 and CDR2 sequences are SEHNR and FQNEAQ (reference sequence). The CDR3 is made up of 16 amino acids.

V gene TRBV7-9 combines with J gene TRBJ1-6; D ambiguous. The source is a woman in her sixties with acute or convalescent COVID-19. Material for sequencing was peripheral blood. In nucleotides, the CDR3 is TGTGCCAGCAGCTCCACGACAAGCTCCTATAATTCACCCCTCCACTTT. As protein: CASSSTTSSYNSPLHF. Supplemented by reference TRBV7-9 and TRBJ1-6, the full variable domain reads DTGVSQNPRHKITKRGQNVTFRCDPISEHNRLYWYRQTLGQGPEFLTYFQNEAQLEKSRLLSDRFSAERPKGSFSTLEIQRTEQGDSAMYLCASSSTTSSYNSPLHFGNGTRLTVT.